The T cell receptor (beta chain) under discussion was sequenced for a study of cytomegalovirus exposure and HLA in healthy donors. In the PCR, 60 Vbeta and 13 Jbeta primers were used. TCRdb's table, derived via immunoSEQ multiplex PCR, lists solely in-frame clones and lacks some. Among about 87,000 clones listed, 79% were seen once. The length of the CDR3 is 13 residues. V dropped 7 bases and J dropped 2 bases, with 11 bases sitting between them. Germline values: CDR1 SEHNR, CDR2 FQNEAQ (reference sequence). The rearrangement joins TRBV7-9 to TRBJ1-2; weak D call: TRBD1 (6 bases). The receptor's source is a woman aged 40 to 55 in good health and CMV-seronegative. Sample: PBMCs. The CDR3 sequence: CASTETGNYGYTF. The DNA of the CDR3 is TGTGCCAGCACCGAGACAGGCAACTATGGCTACACCTTC.